The following is a T cell receptor (beta chain) sequence with its context. Its antigen is unknown. The read halts 3 residues ahead of the CDR3 end, with the missing end drawn from the germline J gene. All donors had a single incident cervical HPV16 infection, not prevalent. The source of the sample is a study of T cells in women clearing cervical HPV infection. Study context: Case blood was drawn when the lesion was first found; control blood after infection became undetectable.

Profiled with immunoSEQ multiplex PCR; TCRdb holds only in-frame clones, not every one. The repertoire table contains under 50,000 clones. The CDR3 sequence is 16 residues long. V shed 0 bases, J shed 0 bases, and the junction held 6 bases outside the gene matches. CDR1 is SGHNT, CDR2 YYREEE, per germline (reference sequence). General study results and limits: CIN3+ cases had significantly higher TCR repertoire richness than controls, but evenness did not differ. Associations may precede or follow infection; HPV-specific or memory T cells were not isolated.

The specimen was blood buffy coat. The chain has TRBV5-4 and TRBJ2-7; 7 nucleotides match TRBD2. The TCR sequence derives from a woman between 18 and 70 years old with a cervical HPV16 infection that either progressed to CIN3+ or cleared (not recorded which). CDR3 bases read: TGTGCCAGCAGCTTGGGTGGGGGGGACTACTCCTACGAG. Residues: CASSLGGGDYSYE. Given in full, the CDR3 is CASSLGGGDYSYEQYF.